The 17 T cell receptor beta chains below all came from one sample that was sequenced in a study of blood T cell repertoires in COVID-19. Sequencing was performed with immunoSEQ multiplex PCR; in TCRdb, only in-frame clones are kept and a portion is missing. The sample carries 150,000 to 200,000 clones, 80% to 90% recorded once. Sequenced input: peripheral blood. The receptors were sampled from a woman older than 75 with acute or convalescent COVID-19.

The chain links TRBV15 to TRBJ1-5; D not certain. This CDR3 is built from 15 residues. Germline V gene lookup returns CDR1 LNHNV and CDR2 YYDKDF (reference sequence). Trimming removed 3 bases from V and 4 bases from J, with 13 bases in between. CDR3 sequence (DNA): TGTGCCACCAGCAGGGAGAGAGGAAGGAATCAGCCCCAGCATTTT. It yields the protein CATSRERGRNQPQHF.

The chain uses TRBV5-4 and TRBJ2-7; 8 nucleotides match TRBD2. The V segment lost 4 bases and the J segment 1 base; nucleotides outside the gene matches: 7. Per germline, CDR1 SGHNT and CDR2 YYREEE (reference sequence). This CDR3 region has 15 residues. For the CDR3, the DNA is TGTGCCAGCAGCAATCCGGGACTAGGGTCCTACGAGCAGTACTTC. Its protein is CASSNPGLGSYEQYF.

The V gene is TRBV11-2, the J gene TRBJ2-7; D is unresolved. V was trimmed by 5 bases and J by 2 bases, leaving 13 bases between them. CDR1 and CDR2 (germline): SGHAT, FQNNGV. The CDR3 runs to 14 residues. The CDR3 bases are TGTGCCAGCAGCCTCGGCCGAGGCCCCTACGAGCAGTACTTC. This translates into CASSLGRGPYEQYF.

The chain joins TRBV9 to TRBJ1-4; possibly TRBD1 for D (5 bases). The CDR3 totals 18 residues. Trimming removed 4 bases at V and 0 bases at J, with 19 bases between. Looked up from germline, CDR1 is SGDLS and CDR2 is YYNGEE. CDR3 sequence reads: CASSPAYRPRATNEKLFF. For the CDR3, the DNA is TGTGCCAGCAGCCCCGCTTATCGGCCCAGGGCAACTAATGAAAAACTGTTTTTT.

This clone has more than one count but fewer than ten. The genes are TRBV15 and TRBJ2-5; D might be TRBD1 (5 bases). Germline V lookup: CDR1 LNHNV, CDR2 YYDKDF (reference sequence). Trimming removed 2 bases at V and 0 bases at J, with 13 bases between. The CDR3 contains 16 residues. The DNA for the CDR3 is TGTGCCACCAGCAGACTTCAACAGGCCAACCAAGAGACCCAGTACTTC. Translated, it gives CATSRLQQANQETQYF. Filled out from reference TRBV15 and TRBJ2-5, the complete variable domain reads DAMVIQNPRYQVTQFGKPVTLSCSQTLNHNVMYWYQQKSSQAPKLLFHYYDKDFNNEADTPDNFQSRRPNTSFCFLDIRSPGLGDTAMYLCATSRLQQANQETQYFGPGTRLLVL.

The CDR3 is CASRVTQTYEQYF. CDR3 nucleotides: TGTGCCAGCAGGGTGACACAAACCTACGAGCAGTACTTC. The genes are TRBV6-5 and TRBJ2-7; no reliable D call. This CDR3 is 13 amino acids long. Germline-derived CDR1 and CDR2 are MNHEY and SVGAGI. The V end was cut by 6 bases, the J end by 2 bases, with 11 bases between.

This clone has a handful of counts. The genes are TRBV6-5 and TRBJ1-1; 7 bases line up with TRBD1. V was pared by 2 bases and J by 0 bases, with 6 bases of the junction left unmatched. Germline V lookup: CDR1 MNHEY, CDR2 SVGAGI. The CDR3 consists of 16 residues. Here the CDR3 DNA reads TGTGCCAGCAGTTACACTACAGGGGTTATGAACACTGAAGCTTTCTTT. It translates to CASSYTTGVMNTEAFF.

The rearrangement links TRBV19 to TRBJ2-3; TRBD2 aligns across 10 bases. The length of the CDR3 is 16 residues. Trimming cost V 5 bases and J 4 bases; bases outside gene matches: 9. Germline V gene sequence: CDR1 LNHDA, CDR2 SQIVND (reference sequence). This CDR3 is CASSPLPGTSADTQYF. In DNA, the CDR3 is TGTGCCAGTAGTCCCCTCCCCGGGACTAGCGCAGATACGCAGTATTTT.

The V and J genes are TRBV4-2 and TRBJ2-2, with 9 nucleotides matching TRBD2. Germline V gene sequence: CDR1 LGHNA, CDR2 YNFKEQ. The CDR3 covers 17 residues. After removal of 1 base from V and 1 base from J, the junction contained 4 bases not matched to a gene. Written as DNA, the CDR3 is TGTGCCAGCAGCCAAGCGGCACTAGCGGGGAACACCGGGGAGCTGTTTTTT. Translation: CASSQAALAGNTGELFF.

The J gene is TRBJ1-1, the V gene TRBV14; weak D call: TRBD1 (6 bases). Per the germline V gene, CDR1 is SGHDN and CDR2 is FVKESK. This CDR3 has 16 amino acids. V lost 1 base, J lost 2 bases, and 14 bases lay in between. The CDR3 DNA sequence: TGTGCCAGCAGCCAAGGGTGGGGGCGCCGAAACACTGAAGCTTTCTTT. Its protein product is CASSQGWGRRNTEAFF.

The chain joins TRBV2 to TRBJ2-7; D is ambiguous. Trimming pared 0 bases from V and 3 bases from J, leaving 15 bases between. Germline lookup yields CDR1 SNHLY and CDR2 FYNNEI. The CDR3 extends over 16 amino acids. CDR3 in DNA: TGTGCCAGCAGTGAAGCACTTGGCGGCGGTGGCTACGAGCAGTACTTC. It codes for CASSEALGGGGYEQYF.

This chain uses TRBV5-1 with TRBJ2-6, with 8 positions matching TRBD1. From germline, CDR1 is SGHRS and CDR2 YFSETQ. V shed 4 bases, J shed 0 bases, and the junction held 12 bases outside the gene matches. There are 19 residues in the CDR3. CDR3 in amino acids: CASSTAGQGLPSGANVLTF. The CDR3 DNA reads TGCGCCAGCAGCACGGCAGGACAGGGTCTCCCCTCTGGGGCCAACGTCCTGACTTTC. The variable domain in full, with the rest retrieved from reference TRBV5-1 and TRBJ2-6, is KAGVTQTPRYLIKTRGQQVTLSCSPISGHRSVSWYQQTPGQGLQFLFEYFSETQRNKGNFPGRFSGRQFSNSRSEMNVSTLELGDSALYLCASSTAGQGLPSGANVLTFGAGSRLTVL.

DNA of the CDR3: TGCGCCAGCAGCCAAGACGAGGTCTTGGGTTCACCCCTCCACTTT. Its protein is CASSQDEVLGSPLHF. The V gene is TRBV4-1, the J gene TRBJ1-6; D unresolved. The CDR3 length is 15 residues. The V gene's germline CDR1 is MGHRA and CDR2 YSYEKL. The V and J ends lost 0 bases and 9 bases respectively, with 12 bases between them.

The rearrangement links TRBV27 to TRBJ1-1; no firm D call. The CDR3 has 15 residues. In germline, CDR1 is MNHEY, CDR2 SMNVEV (reference sequence). V lost 3 bases and J lost 8, with 19 bases in between. CDR3 nucleotide sequence: TGTGCCAGCAGTTTCTCATCCCAACTCGTCACGGAAGCTTTCTTT. Its protein is CASSFSSQLVTEAFF.

This rearrangement joins TRBV19 to TRBJ2-1, with a possible D match to TRBD2 (6 bases). Trimming shortened V by 8 bases and J by 0 bases, and 14 bases separated the two germline ends. The CDR3 runs to 15 residues. Germline assignment: CDR1 LNHDA and CDR2 SQIVND (reference sequence). CDR3 sequence: CASSSAQLSYNEQFF. The CDR3 region has the DNA TGTGCCAGTTCTAGCGCCCAACTCTCCTACAATGAGCAGTTCTTC.

This clone was counted a single time. This chain links TRBV6-5 with TRBJ1-3; D might be TRBD1 (6 bases). This CDR3 has 15 amino acids. The V end was cut by 4 bases, the J end by 2 bases, with 12 bases between. CDR1 is MNHEY and CDR2 is SVGAGI in the germline V gene. The CDR3 coding sequence is TGTGCCAGCAGTTTCCAGGGGACCACTGGAAACACCATATATTTT. It translates to CASSFQGTTGNTIYF.

The genes are TRBV24-1 and TRBJ2-7, with a possible D match to TRBD1 (5 bases). The CDR3 length is 11 residues. Germline loops: CDR1 KGHDR, CDR2 SFDVKD. The V gene lost 3 bases and the J gene lost 7 bases, with 6 bases spanning the gap. The CDR3 loop reads CATSDRTEQYF. CDR3 sequence (DNA): TGTGCCACCAGTGATAGGACAGAGCAGTACTTC.